A single sample gave rise to the 13 T cell receptor beta chains below, sequenced in a study of cytomegalovirus exposure and HLA in healthy donors. 13 Jbeta primers and 60 Vbeta primers were used for the PCR. Measured with immunoSEQ multiplex PCR; TCRdb has only the in-frame clones, and not every one. This table holds 150,000 or so clones, 77% found once. The material sequenced was PBMCs. These receptor sequences come from a woman in her 30s in good health and CMV-seronegative.

V is TRBV2 and J is TRBJ1-4, with D maybe TRBD1 (5 bases). The V and J ends lost 7 bases and 4 bases respectively, with 13 bases between them. Germline V gene data show CDR1 as SNHLY and CDR2 as FYNNEI. The CDR3 runs to 14 residues. The CDR3 is CASIYDSFNEKLFF. In DNA, the CDR3 is TGTGCCAGCATTTACGACAGTTTTAATGAAAAACTGTTTTTT.

This clone came up a few times. The chain joins TRBV7-8 to TRBJ2-1; TRBD2 matches 9 bases. V was pared by 5 bases and J by 3 bases, with 14 bases of the junction left unmatched. From germline, CDR1 is SGHVS and CDR2 FQNEAQ. The CDR3 spans 18 residues. CDR3 sequence (DNA): TGTGCCAGCAGCCCAACCTCGCGCAGACTAGCGGTCTACAATGAGCAGTTCTTC. Amino acids: CASSPTSRRLAVYNEQFF.

V and J are TRBV7-9 and TRBJ2-1, with 8 bases aligning to TRBD1. V lost 4 bases and J lost 1; bases outside the gene matches: 3. The germline V gene encodes CDR1 SEHNR and CDR2 FQNEAQ (reference sequence). The CDR3 length is 15 residues. The CDR3 bases are TGTGCCAGCAGCTCGGACAGGGTGTCCTACAATGAGCAGTTCTTC. Translated, it gives CASSSDRVSYNEQFF.

V gene TRBV6-5 combines with J gene TRBJ2-5, with a tentative D call TRBD1 (6 bases). The CDR3 is made up of 15 amino acids. From germline, CDR1 is MNHEY and CDR2 SVGAGI. Trimming cost V 2 bases and J 1 base, with 11 bases left between them. CDR3 sequence: CASSYDTGTQETQYF. CDR3 nucleotide sequence: TGTGCCAGCAGTTACGACACAGGGACCCAAGAGACCCAGTACTTC.

This clone occurred once. The gene calls are TRBV7-9 and TRBJ2-3, with TRBD2 matching 10 bases. The CDR3 runs to 15 residues. Trimming took 2 bases from V and 1 from J; bases not matched to a gene: 0. Germline CDR1 SEHNR, CDR2 FQNEAQ (reference sequence). CDR3 DNA: TGTGCCAGCAGCTTACTAGCGGGAGGCACAGATACGCAGTATTTT. As protein: CASSLLAGGTDTQYF.

The rearrangement uses TRBV7-8 and TRBJ1-2; 10 bases fit TRBD1. CDR1 and CDR2 (germline): SGHVS, FQNEAQ. The trim removed 1 base at V and 6 bases at J, leaving 5 bases unmatched. The CDR3 sequence is 15 residues long. CDR3 region: CASSLEGQGYDGYTF. DNA of the CDR3: TGTGCCAGCAGCTTAGAGGGACAGGGGTACGATGGCTACACCTTC. The variable domain in full, completed from reference TRBV7-8 and TRBJ1-2, reads GAGVSQSPRYKVAKRGQDVALRCDPISGHVSLFWYQQALGQGPEFLTYFQNEAQLDKSGLPSDRFFAERPEGSVSTLKIQRTQQEDSAVYLCASSLEGQGYDGYTFGSGTRLTVV.

This chain joins TRBV30 and TRBJ2-3; 13 bases map to TRBD2. V was pared by 8 bases and J by 2 bases, with 4 bases of the junction left unmatched. This CDR3 is built from 14 residues. Germline V gene data show CDR1 as GTSNPN and CDR2 as SVGIG (reference sequence). In nucleotides, the CDR3 is TGTGCCCGGGGACTAGCGGGAACCACAGATACGCAGTATTTT. It specifies CARGLAGTTDTQYF.

This chain uses TRBV9 with TRBJ1-4, with 9 bases lining up with TRBD1. V was pared by 4 bases and J by 7 bases, with 11 bases of the junction left unmatched. Per germline, CDR1 SGDLS and CDR2 YYNGEE. This CDR3 is built from 16 residues. CDR3 sequence reads: CASSPPPGTGPEKLFF. The CDR3 nucleotides read TGTGCCAGCAGCCCACCACCCGGGACAGGGCCTGAAAAACTGTTTTTT.

This clone was seen a handful of times. The chain joins TRBV9 to TRBJ2-5; 8 nucleotides agree with TRBD1. The junction had 5 bases not matched to a gene; V was cut back by 0 bases and J by 4 bases. This CDR3 is built from 15 residues. The V gene's germline CDR1 is SGDLS and CDR2 YYNGEE. DNA for the CDR3: TGTGCCAGCAGCGTAGATCCAGGGGGCAGAGAGACCCAGTACTTC. It codes for CASSVDPGGRETQYF.

CDR3 sequence reads: CASGTGVPGNYGYTF. The CDR3 nucleotides are TGCGCCAGCGGTACAGGGGTCCCAGGGAACTATGGCTACACCTTC. This sequence joins TRBV5-1 and TRBJ1-2; 7 nucleotides match TRBD1. The germline CDR1 and CDR2 sequences are SGHRS and YFSETQ. This CDR3 spans 15 amino acids. Trimming cost V 7 bases and J 2 bases; bases outside gene matches: 11.

This clone was picked up one time. This sequence joins TRBV6-5 and TRBJ1-2; 7 bases agree with TRBD1. Losses at the gene ends were 2 bases for V and 3 bases for J; bases not matched to a gene: 3. Germline assignment: CDR1 MNHEY and CDR2 SVGAGI. The CDR3 totals 14 residues. CDR3 amino acids: CASSYDGTDYGYTF. The CDR3 DNA reads as TGTGCCAGCAGTTACGATGGGACAGACTATGGCTACACCTTC.

The chain uses TRBV28 and TRBJ1-2, with D maybe TRBD1 (6 bases). Per germline, CDR1 MDHEN and CDR2 SYDVKM. Trimming took off 10 bases at V and 8 bases at J, with 11 bases between the two ends. The CDR3 runs to 10 residues. CDR3 amino acids: CATVRGGYTF. CDR3 DNA sequence: TGTGCCACCGTGAGGGGGGGCTACACCTTC.

V is TRBV4-1 and J is TRBJ1-4, with D hard to call. The CDR3 runs to 16 residues. CDR1 is MGHRA and CDR2 is YSYEKL in the germline V gene. V lost 0 bases and J 4 bases, leaving 12 bases between the germline ends. The CDR3 coding sequence is TGCGCCAGCAGCCAAGATAATTGGGCCCTTAATGAAAAACTGTTTTTT. Translating gives CASSQDNWALNEKLFF.